The 27 T cell receptor beta chains listed next were all sequenced from one sample in a study of T-cell reconstitution after alpha-beta-depleted transplantation in children. A library of TCRbeta sequences, prepared with unique molecular identifiers, was generated. TCRdb re-derived calls from the PCR reads in MiXCR, one entry per CDR3 protein. The sample records 210,000 or so distinct CDR3 sequences, 11% being singletons. The specimen comprised PBMCs, sampled before TCRalphabeta/CD19-depleted stem cell transplant. The receptors derive from a child younger than two with acute myeloid leukemia, due to receive a stem cell transplant.

This sequence joins TRBV29-1 and TRBJ1-5; 7 bases agree with TRBD1. This CDR3 has 12 amino acids. The germline V gene has CDR1 SQVTM and CDR2 ANQGSEA. With 4 bases clipped from V and 10 bases from J, the junction kept 7 bases outside the gene matches. CDR3 nucleotide sequence: TGCAGCGTTGGGTCAGGACAGGATCCCCAGCATTTT. This codes for CSVGSGQDPQHF. Full variable domain (rest looked up from reference TRBV29-1 and TRBJ1-5): SAVISQKPSRDICQRGTSLTIQCQVDSQVTMMFWYRQQPGQSLTLIATANQGSEATYESGFVIDKFPISRPNLTFSTLTVSNMSPEDSSIYLCSVGSGQDPQHFGDGTRLSIL.

This clonotype was detected a few times. The rearrangement uses TRBV28 and TRBJ1-1, with a possible D match to TRBD1 (6 bases). V lost 7 bases to trimming and J lost 5 bases, with 17 bases between them. Germline CDR1 reads MDHEN; CDR2 reads SYDVKM. The CDR3 contains 14 residues. For the CDR3, the DNA is TGTGCCAGCATTCAAGACAGGTACAAGACTGAAGCTTTCTTT. This sequence encodes CASIQDRYKTEAFF.

This clonotype was seen ten or more times. The rearrangement uses TRBV20-1 and TRBJ1-5, with unresolved D. Trimming shortened V by 1 base and J by 6 bases, and 7 bases separated the two germline ends. This CDR3 has 12 amino acids. Germline V CDR1 and CDR2: DFQATT, SNEGSKA (reference sequence). The CDR3 here is CSARVGLQPQHF. CDR3 in DNA: TGCAGTGCTAGAGTAGGCCTTCAGCCCCAGCATTTT.

The rearrangement joins TRBV5-1 to TRBJ2-2, with D hard to call. In germline, CDR1 is SGHRS, CDR2 YFSETQ. The CDR3 totals 19 residues. Trimming cost V 4 bases and J 5 bases, with 27 bases left between them. This CDR3 is CASSQASSYFGPGTGELFF. The CDR3 DNA follows: TGCGCCAGCAGCCAAGCTTCCTCCTACTTTGGACCGGGTACCGGGGAGCTGTTTTTT.

In its sample, this clonotype was seen many times. V and J are TRBV28 and TRBJ1-5, with no clear D. Trimming removed 6 bases from V and 0 bases from J, with 9 bases in between. This CDR3 region has 14 residues. CDR1 and CDR2 from the germline V gene are MDHEN and SYDVKM. The CDR3, as DNA: TGTGCCAGCAGCCAGACCCTTAGCAATCAGCCCCAGCATTTT. Translating it yields CASSQTLSNQPQHF.

Ten or more counts support this clonotype. The chain is built from TRBV27 and TRBJ2-5; D is possibly TRBD2 (5 bases). V was cut by 5 bases and J by 2 bases, with 21 bases left in between. The germline gives CDR1 MNHEY, CDR2 SMNVEV (reference sequence). The CDR3 is 17 residues long. DNA of the CDR3: TGTGCCAGCAGTCCCCGGGGAAGCGGAAGACTTCAAGAGACCCAGTACTTC. It codes for CASSPRGSGRLQETQYF.

This clonotype appeared many times. The chain links TRBV11-2 to TRBJ1-3; D might be TRBD1 (5 bases). CDR3 size: 16 residues. The ends were cut back, 8 bases at V and 6 bases at J, with 23 bases in the middle. Germline lookup yields CDR1 SGHAT and CDR2 FQNNGV. CDR3 in amino acids: CASGADQYSALNTIYF. The CDR3 DNA is TGTGCCAGCGGGGCAGATCAATACTCTGCATTAAACACCATATATTTT.

In this sample, this clonotype turned up many times. The chain links TRBV5-5 to TRBJ1-4, with 7 bases aligning to TRBD1. In germline, CDR1 is SGHKS, CDR2 YYEKEE (reference sequence). This CDR3 contains 15 residues. V gave up 1 base and J gave up 7 bases; unmatched junction bases: 7. This CDR3 reads CASSLMAGGGEKLFF. The CDR3 nucleotides read TGTGCCAGCAGCTTGATGGCAGGGGGGGGTGAAAAACTGTTTTTT.

This clonotype was counted a single time. Germline is not matched at one junction end, which may reflect a read error. The CDR3 spells CASVRVSSGTTICF. The CDR3 DNA reads as TGTGCCAGCGTTCGGGTTAGCTCTGGAACCACCATATGTTTT. The chain is built from TRBV6-5 and TRBJ1-3; D ambiguous. The germline V gene has CDR1 MNHEY and CDR2 SVGAGI. The CDR3 runs to 14 residues.

Many counts were recorded for this clonotype. As DNA, the CDR3 is TGCGCCAGCAGTACGACACAGGGAATGAGGGGGTATAGCACAGATACGCAGTATTTT. Translation: CASSTTQGMRGYSTDTQYF. The V and J genes are TRBV23-1 and TRBJ2-3; the D gene is possibly TRBD1 (6 bases). TRBV23-1 is labeled an ORF, and its function is uncertain. The CDR3 has 19 amino acids. Trimming took off 5 bases at V and 0 bases at J, with 24 bases between the two ends.

This clonotype was seen more than once but under ten times. This sequence joins TRBV6-2 or TRBV6-3 and TRBJ1-5; D may be TRBD1 (5 bases). Germline V gene data show CDR1 as MNHEY and CDR2 as SVGEGT. The CDR3 length is 14 residues. V was pared by 2 bases and J by 3 bases, with 8 bases between. CDR3 bases: TGTGCCAGCAGTTACCGGGACCCCAATCAGCCCCAGCATTTT. Its protein is CASSYRDPNQPQHF.

This clonotype was counted ten times or more. The rearrangement links TRBV7-8 to TRBJ1-4, with TRBD1 matching over 11 bases. Per the germline V gene, CDR1 is SGHVS and CDR2 is FQNEAQ. V was clipped by 5 bases and J by 2 bases; unmatched bases: 7. CDR3 length equals 17 residues. CDR3 DNA: TGTGCCAGCAGCCCCCGGGACAGGGGGAGGACTAATGAAAAACTGTTTTTT. Residues: CASSPRDRGRTNEKLFF.

Remarks on this clonotype: This clone may be a read error of a much larger clone one base away. This sequence joins TRBV28 and TRBJ1-2; D might be TRBD1 (6 bases). CDR3 length: 14 residues. Germline V gives CDR1 MDHEN, CDR2 SYDVKM. CDR3 nucleotides: TGTGCCAGCAGTTTGGGGGCCGGTCCCTATGGCGACACCTTC. This encodes CASSLGAGPYGDTF.

In its sample, this clonotype was seen many times. The V gene is TRBV7-9, the J gene TRBJ2-2, with D perhaps matching TRBD1 (6 bases). The CDR3 runs 14 residues. Germline-derived CDR1 and CDR2 are SEHNR and FQNEAQ (reference sequence). V dropped 1 base and J dropped 4 bases, with 7 bases sitting between them. The CDR3 region has the DNA TGTGCCAGCAGCTTAGGGGGGCGCACCGGGGAGCTGTTTTTT. Translating gives CASSLGGRTGELFF.

This clonotype has ten or more counts. The chain is built from TRBV5-1 and TRBJ1-2, with D unclear. Trimming took off 0 bases at V and 0 bases at J, with 6 bases between the two ends. CDR1 and CDR2 from the germline V gene are SGHRS and YFSETQ. The CDR3 contains 14 residues. The CDR3 DNA reads as TGCGCCAGCAGCTTGGCCAGAGCTAACTATGGCTACACCTTC. The encoded protein is CASSLARANYGYTF.

This clonotype was detected many times. The chain is built from TRBV3-1 and TRBJ1-1; TRBD1 matches at 9 bases. Germline assignment: CDR1 LGHDT and CDR2 YNNKEL (reference sequence). CDR3 size: 14 residues. The junction had 5 bases not matched to a gene; V was cut back by 4 bases and J by 5 bases. This chain's CDR3 is CASSPGQGRTEAFF. As DNA, the CDR3 is TGTGCCAGCAGCCCGGGACAGGGTAGGACTGAAGCTTTCTTT.

The sample holds a few counts of this clonotype. V is TRBV5-4 and J is TRBJ2-1; 11 bases are a match to TRBD2. V lost 0 bases, J lost 8 bases, and 4 bases stayed unmatched. The CDR3 is 15 amino acids. Germline CDR1 and CDR2: SGHNT and YYREEE (reference sequence). The CDR3 protein is CASSLGLAGLDEQFF. The CDR3 DNA is TGTGCCAGCAGCTTGGGACTAGCGGGATTAGATGAGCAGTTCTTC.

This clonotype was found many times. This chain uses TRBV3-1 with TRBJ1-2; TRBD1 aligns across 7 bases. The V gene end was trimmed by 2 bases and the J gene end by 7 bases; junction bases not matched to a gene: 7. Germline loops: CDR1 LGHDT, CDR2 YNNKEL (reference sequence). The CDR3 runs to 14 residues. The CDR3 nucleotides read TGTGCCAGCAGCCAACTCGACAGGGAAGGTGGCTACACCTTC. It codes for CASSQLDREGGYTF.

This clonotype came up many times. The gene calls are TRBV20-1 and TRBJ2-5; possibly TRBD1 for D (6 bases). Trimming took 5 bases from V and 5 from J, leaving 30 bases between them. This CDR3 is built from 18 residues. CDR1 and CDR2 (germline): DFQATT, SNEGSKA (reference sequence). The chain's CDR3 is CSAPTEDPRGLIRETQYF. DNA of the CDR3: TGCAGTGCTCCGACAGAGGATCCCAGGGGATTAATTAGGGAGACCCAGTACTTC.

The chain uses TRBV5-1 and TRBJ2-3; D is unresolved. V gave up 7 bases and J gave up 0 bases, with 12 bases separating them. In germline, CDR1 is SGHRS, CDR2 YFSETQ. The CDR3 runs to 14 residues. In DNA form, the CDR3 reads TGCGCCAGCCGATTACTATCTAGCACAGATACGCAGTATTTT. Encoded protein: CASRLLSSTDTQYF.

Concerning this clonotype: At one boundary the junction diverges from the germline segment, which might be a read error. The chain employs TRBV20-1 and TRBJ2-7; 9 bases match TRBD2. CDR1 DFQATT and CDR2 SNEGSKA come from the germline V gene (reference sequence). The CDR3 loop spans 17 amino acids. The DNA for the CDR3 is TGCTGTGCTAGAGTTGGAGGGACTAGCAAATTTTCCTACGAGCAGTACTTC. It encodes CCARVGGTSKFSYEQYF.

This clonotype was recorded many times. The chain employs TRBV29-1 and TRBJ1-2; TRBD1 matches 7 bases. J was trimmed by 4 bases and V by 6 bases; bases with no gene match: 5. From germline, CDR1 is SQVTM and CDR2 ANQGSEA. The CDR3 runs to 12 residues. Here the CDR3 reads CSVQQGSYGYTF. The CDR3 nucleotides read TGCAGCGTACAACAGGGGAGCTATGGCTACACCTTC.

This clonotype was recorded at least ten times. This CDR3 is CSARGDRENTEAFF. The CDR3 nucleotides are TGCAGTGCTCGGGGGGACAGGGAGAACACTGAAGCTTTCTTT. The chain joins TRBV20-1 to TRBJ1-1; 9 bases map to TRBD1. The CDR3 extends over 14 amino acids. With 5 bases clipped from V and 1 base from J, the junction kept 5 bases outside the gene matches. Germline V gene sequence: CDR1 DFQATT, CDR2 SNEGSKA (reference sequence).

This clonotype was found many times. This CDR3 reads CATKTGGWDTEAFF. The CDR3 bases are TGCGCCACCAAGACCGGGGGTTGGGACACTGAAGCTTTCTTT. This chain connects TRBV5-1 to TRBJ1-1, with D tentatively TRBD1 (5 bases). CDR1 is SGHRS, CDR2 YFSETQ, per germline. V lost 9 bases, J lost 3 bases, and 18 bases lay in between. This CDR3 region has 14 residues.

About this clonotype itself: Possible read error: a much larger clone is one base away. This chain uses TRBV20-1 with TRBJ2-3; 10 bases match TRBD2. Unmatched junction bases numbered 10, after V lost 3 bases and J lost 7 bases. CDR1 and CDR2 from the germline V gene are DFQATT and SNEGSKA (reference sequence). The CDR3 has 15 amino acids. CDR3 protein: CSARLAGEGTHTQYF. CDR3 DNA sequence: TGCAGTGCTAGGCTAGCGGGAGAGGGAACACATACGCAGTATTTT.

The chain carries TRBV2 and TRBJ2-7; 12 bases are a match to TRBD2. The junction had 11 bases not matched to a gene; V was cut back by 5 bases and J by 0 bases. The CDR3 loop spans 18 amino acids. Looked up from germline, CDR1 is SNHLY and CDR2 is FYNNEI. The CDR3 protein is CASSPPGLAGWSSYEQYF. The CDR3, as DNA: TGTGCCAGCAGTCCTCCCGGACTAGCGGGGTGGAGCTCCTACGAGCAGTACTTC.

The chain employs TRBV5-1 and TRBJ2-2; 7 positions agree with TRBD2. V was pared by 0 bases and J by 5 bases, with 10 bases of the junction left unmatched. The CDR3 totals 17 residues. Germline values: CDR1 SGHRS, CDR2 YFSETQ. CDR3: CASSLVGGTRRTGELFF. In DNA form, the CDR3 reads TGCGCCAGCAGCTTGGTGGGGGGGACCCGAAGAACCGGGGAGCTGTTTTTT.